A single sample is the source of the 21 T cell receptor beta chains below, sequenced in a study of response to subunit inactivated influenza vaccine. TCRdb reanalysed the RT-PCR reads using MiXCR and keeps one entry per CDR3 protein. Here the sample spans some 500,000 distinct CDR3 sequences, approximately 15% being singletons. Sample: CD4+ T cells sorted from PBMCs, taken 23 months after vaccination. Receptor source: a man between 50 and 70 years old who received an inactivated influenza vaccine.

This clonotype showed up just a few times. The J gene is TRBJ1-6, the V gene TRBV3-1; no definite D call. CDR3 length: 16 amino acids. V lost 2 bases and J 8 bases, leaving 16 bases between the germline ends. Germline CDR1 and CDR2: LGHDT and YNNKEL (reference sequence). The CDR3 DNA is TGTGCCAGCAGCCAATGGTCTCGGGGTCGGGATTCACCCCTCCACTTT. Translation: CASSQWSRGRDSPLHF.

The CDR3 coding sequence is TGTGCCAGCAGAGTCACAGGGATCCGGGGTTCACCCCTCCACTTT. This codes for CASRVTGIRGSPLHF. V is TRBV6-2 or TRBV6-3 and J is TRBJ1-6; TRBD1 is a possible D gene (6 bases). CDR3 length: 15 amino acids. V lost 6 bases and J 9 bases, leaving 18 bases between the germline ends. Per the germline V gene, CDR1 is MNHEY and CDR2 is SVGEGT.

CDR3 sequence: CASSIGTVYEEQYF. In DNA form, the CDR3 reads TGTGCCAGTAGTATCGGGACGGTTTATGAAGAGCAGTACTTC. The rearrangement links TRBV19 to TRBJ2-7; D is possibly TRBD1 or TRBD2 (5 bases each). Trimming pared 3 bases from V and 7 bases from J, leaving 16 bases between. The CDR3 contains 14 residues. In germline, CDR1 is LNHDA, CDR2 SQIVND (reference sequence).

This chain uses TRBV9 with TRBJ2-3; the match to TRBD2 covers 8 bases. With V trimmed by 2 bases and J by 3 bases, 8 bases remained unmatched. This CDR3 has 16 amino acids. Germline loops: CDR1 SGDLS, CDR2 YYNGEE. The CDR3 reads CASSVFPAGATDTQYF. CDR3 nucleotides: TGTGCCAGCAGCGTTTTCCCAGCGGGAGCGACAGATACGCAGTATTTT.

The chain joins TRBV4-3 to TRBJ2-1; D gene unclear. Per the germline V gene, CDR1 is LGHNA and CDR2 is YSLEER. Trimming stripped 4 bases from V and 6 bases from J, with 16 bases between. This CDR3 spans 15 amino acids. DNA for the CDR3: TGCGCCAGCAGCCCCTCAGGCCGCTCTCCCAATGAGCAGTTCTTC. It yields the protein CASSPSGRSPNEQFF.

In its sample, this clonotype was seen a few times. V and J are TRBV24-1 and TRBJ2-7, with 9 bases matching TRBD2. V lost 3 bases, J lost 2 bases, and 7 bases stayed unmatched. The CDR3 covers 16 residues. Germline values: CDR1 KGHDR, CDR2 SFDVKD. CDR3 DNA sequence: TGTGCCACCAGTGATGGGGCGACTAGCGGTCCCTACGAGCAGTACTTC. Its translation is CATSDGATSGPYEQYF.

This clonotype was counted at least ten times. V is TRBV10-3 and J is TRBJ2-3, with TRBD1 matching 7 bases. Germline V gene sequence: CDR1 ENHRY, CDR2 SYGVKD. J lost 0 bases, V lost 6 bases, and 3 bases had no gene match. This CDR3 spans 14 amino acids. The CDR3: CAISRDSSTDTQYF. Written as DNA, the CDR3 is TGTGCCATCAGCCGGGACAGTAGCACAGATACGCAGTATTTT.

The V call is TRBV28, the J call TRBJ2-6; D is unclear. Germline assignment: CDR1 MDHEN and CDR2 SYDVKM. V lost 6 bases and J lost 4, with 19 bases in between. The CDR3 is 17 amino acids. The CDR3, as DNA: TGTGCCAGCAGCCCACAGACGCCCCCCTCCGGGGCCAACGTCCTGACTTTC. Translating it yields CASSPQTPPSGANVLTF.

This clonotype was seen a handful of times. This chain links TRBV5-6 with TRBJ2-5; TRBD1 might be the D (6 bases). CDR3 length: 13 residues. The germline V and J ends were trimmed by 4 bases and 4 bases, with 11 bases remaining between them. Germline CDR1 and CDR2: SGHDT and YYEEEE. CDR3 protein: CASSKDSRETQYF. As DNA, the CDR3 is TGTGCCAGCAGCAAGGACAGTCGAGAGACCCAGTACTTC. The variable domain in full, with the rest retrieved from reference TRBV5-6 and TRBJ2-5, is DAGVTQSPTHLIKTRGQQVTLRCSPKSGHDTVSWYQQALGQGPQFIFQYYEEEERQRGNFPDRFSGHQFPNYSSELNVNALLLGDSALYLCASSKDSRETQYFGPGTRLLVL.

This clonotype was counted between two and nine times. The chain combines TRBV6-2 or TRBV6-3 with TRBJ2-1; D is unclear. Germline-derived CDR1 and CDR2 are MNHEY and SVGEGT. Trimming removed 7 bases at V and 8 bases at J, with 18 bases between. CDR3 length: 14 residues. The CDR3 sequence: CASTIRWQSHEQFF. CDR3 bases: TGTGCCAGCACTATCCGCTGGCAGTCCCATGAGCAGTTCTTC.

The chain recombines TRBV27 with TRBJ2-7; 8 bases line up with TRBD2. This CDR3 is built from 15 residues. Per germline, CDR1 MNHEY and CDR2 SMNVEV (reference sequence). V lost 3 bases to trimming and J lost 2 bases; unmatched junction nucleotides: 6. The CDR3 region has the DNA TGTGCCAGCAGTTTGAACGGGAGGGGCCCCTACGAGCAGTACTTC. Protein product: CASSLNGRGPYEQYF.

This clonotype was observed a handful of times. The CDR3 DNA reads TGCAGTGCTAGGGACATCTATGGCTACACCTTC. The encoded protein is CSARDIYGYTF. The rearrangement uses TRBV20-1 and TRBJ1-2; D perhaps matches TRBD1 (5 bases). Germline V CDR1 and CDR2: DFQATT, SNEGSKA (reference sequence). The ends were cut back, 3 bases at V and 4 bases at J, with 6 bases in the middle. The CDR3 loop spans 11 amino acids.

This clonotype was detected a few times. The chain couples TRBV4-3 to TRBJ2-5; 7 nucleotides match TRBD1. With 4 bases clipped from V and 3 bases from J, the junction kept 2 bases outside the gene matches. CDR1 is LGHNA, CDR2 YSLEER, per germline. This CDR3 comprises 13 residues. The CDR3 DNA is TGCGCCAGCAGCCGAGGGACAGAAGAGACCCAGTACTTC. Protein sequence: CASSRGTEETQYF.

This clonotype occurred a few times. This chain uses TRBV2 with TRBJ2-5; 7 bases are a match to TRBD1. Germline V CDR1 and CDR2: SNHLY, FYNNEI. Trimming at V came to 6 bases and at J to 3 bases, leaving 4 bases not matched to a gene. CDR3 length: 13 amino acids. The CDR3: CASSQGQKETQYF. The CDR3 bases are TGTGCCAGCAGCCAGGGACAGAAAGAGACCCAGTACTTC.

This clonotype occurred a few times. This chain uses TRBV6-1 with TRBJ2-7; 9 nucleotides agree with TRBD1. Trimming took 6 bases from V and 10 from J; bases not matched to a gene: 10. Germline CDR1 MNHNS, CDR2 SASEGT. The CDR3 has 13 amino acids. In DNA, the CDR3 is TGTGCCAGCAGACCGGGACAGGGAAGTATTCAGTACTTC. This translates into CASRPGQGSIQYF.

This clonotype was observed a single time. The gene calls are TRBV20-1 and TRBJ2-3; 8 bases match TRBD1. The V and J ends lost 4 bases and 4 bases, in that order; junction bases with no gene match: 7. The CDR3 is 14 amino acids. Germline loops: CDR1 DFQATT, CDR2 SNEGSKA (reference sequence). The CDR3 loop is CSAIPGGRADTQYF. In DNA, the CDR3 is TGCAGTGCTATACCAGGGGGCCGGGCAGATACGCAGTATTTT.

J is TRBJ2-7 and V is TRBV27; D not resolved. CDR1 and CDR2 (germline): MNHEY, SMNVEV (reference sequence). The CDR3 has 15 amino acids. The ends were cut back, 7 bases at V and 0 bases at J, with 16 bases in the middle. The CDR3 coding sequence is TGTGCCAGCAAGAGTCGCCCAGAAAGCTCCTACGAGCAGTACTTC. It specifies CASKSRPESSYEQYF.

The chain has TRBV20-1 and TRBJ1-1; tentatively, D is TRBD1 (5 bases). Between the trimmed V and J ends, which lost 5 bases and 6 bases, there was a span of 16 bases. Germline-derived CDR1 and CDR2 are DFQATT and SNEGSKA (reference sequence). The CDR3 is 13 amino acids. The DNA of the CDR3 is TGCAGTGCTCCCGTTAGGGGCGGTTCTGAAGCTTTCTTT. This gives the protein CSAPVRGGSEAFF.

The V gene is TRBV20-1, the J gene TRBJ2-7; possible D gene TRBD1, 6 bases. The CDR3 extends over 15 amino acids. Trimming shortened V by 6 bases and J by 0 bases, and 18 bases separated the two germline ends. Germline lookup yields CDR1 DFQATT and CDR2 SNEGSKA (reference sequence). As DNA, the CDR3 is TGCAGTGCCAACCCTACAGGGAATCCCTCCTACGAGCAGTACTTC. Its translation: CSANPTGNPSYEQYF.

This clonotype appeared a few times. This rearrangement joins TRBV5-1 to TRBJ1-1; TRBD1 matches at 7 bases. V lost 4 bases, J lost 11 bases, and 14 bases stayed unmatched. The CDR3 spans 14 residues. CDR1 and CDR2 (germline): SGHRS, YFSETQ. CDR3 in DNA: TGCGCCAGCAGCCCATCCTCGACAGGGTTGGATGCTTTCTTT. This encodes CASSPSSTGLDAFF.

V usage is TRBV7-2 and J usage is TRBJ1-5; D is ambiguous. The germline V and J ends were trimmed by 0 bases and 0 bases, with 6 bases remaining between them. There are 15 residues in the CDR3. Germline CDR1 SGHTA, CDR2 FQGNSA. The CDR3 DNA follows: TGTGCCAGCAGCTTAGCCGGGTTTAGCAATCAGCCCCAGCATTTT. Translating gives CASSLAGFSNQPQHF.